These 17 T cell receptor beta chains were sequenced from one sample in a study of CD8 T cells in ankylosing spondylitis. Via MiXCR, TCRdb re-called the 5' RACE reads, giving one row per CDR3 protein. In the table there are 150,000 to 200,000 distinct CDR3 sequences, under 14% of which are singletons. Sequenced sample: blood, either unsorted or a sorted T cell fraction (not recorded which). The receptors shown here come from a male donor with ankylosing spondylitis or in good health (not recorded which).

Comments on this clonotype: An end of the junction does not agree with germline; a read error may underlie this. The chain has TRBV29-1 and TRBJ2-5, with 11 bases lining up with TRBD1. The V gene's germline CDR1 is SQVTM and CDR2 ANQGSEA. The CDR3 extends over 14 amino acids. CDR3 amino acids: CSVEKGQGAEAQYF. The CDR3 DNA is TGCAGCGTTGAAAAAGGACAGGGGGCAGAGGCCCAGTACTTC. Combining the CDR3 with reference TRBV29-1 and TRBJ2-5 gives the whole variable domain SAVISQKPSRDICQRGTSLTIQCQVDSQVTMMFWYRQQPGQSLTLIATANQGSEATYESGFVIDKFPISRPNLTFSTLTVSNMSPEDSSIYLCSVEKGQGAEAQYFGPGTRLLVL.

This clonotype appeared many times. The chain is built from TRBV20-1 and TRBJ2-1; 8 bases line up with TRBD1. Germline V gene sequence: CDR1 DFQATT, CDR2 SNEGSKA (reference sequence). The trim removed 1 base at V and 15 bases at J, leaving 5 bases unmatched. The CDR3 runs 11 residues. The CDR3 reads CSARARDRRFF. The CDR3 coding sequence is TGCAGTGCTAGAGCCCGGGACAGGAGGTTCTTC.

Only a few counts were recorded for this clonotype. The rearrangement uses TRBV28 and TRBJ2-2; D remains ambiguous. The CDR3 totals 12 residues. CDR1 is MDHEN and CDR2 is SYDVKM in the germline V gene. Trimming took off 6 bases at V and 10 bases at J, with 12 bases between the two ends. CDR3 in DNA: TGTGCCAGCAGCGCACCCCCGCCGGAGCTGTTTTTT. Translated: CASSAPPPELFF.

For this clonotype: One junction end does not reproduce the germline sequence, and a read error may be involved. J is TRBJ2-5 and V is TRBV11-2; D not resolved. The germline V gene encodes CDR1 SGHAT and CDR2 FQNNGV. CDR3 length: 12 residues. The CDR3 region has the DNA TGTGCCGGCAGCTTAACGGAAGAGACCCAGTACTTC. Protein: CAGSLTEETQYF.

This clonotype was detected ten times or more. The chain is built from TRBV3-1 and TRBJ2-3; possibly TRBD1 for D (6 bases). With 2 bases removed from V and 5 bases from J, the gap between germline ends came to 11 bases. CDR3 size: 14 residues. Looked up from germline, CDR1 is LGHDT and CDR2 is YNNKEL (reference sequence). CDR3 region: CASSQTGSGDTQYF. The CDR3 DNA sequence: TGTGCCAGCAGCCAAACAGGGAGTGGAGATACGCAGTATTTT.

This clonotype was observed at least ten times. The chain links TRBV12-3 or TRBV12-4 to TRBJ2-5; 7 nucleotides align to TRBD2. Trimming removed 5 bases from V and 4 bases from J; junction bases left unmatched: 7. The CDR3 totals 14 residues. CDR3 DNA sequence: TGTGCCAGCAGTAAAAGACTAGCCGGAGAGACCCAGTACTTC. Its protein product is CASSKRLAGETQYF.

This clonotype has ten or more counts. The rearrangement joins TRBV5-1 to TRBJ2-1; possibly TRBD1 or TRBD2 for D (5 bases each). CDR1 SGHRS and CDR2 YFSETQ come from the germline V gene. This CDR3 has 15 amino acids. Trimming cost V 4 bases and J 6 bases, with 17 bases left between them. Here the CDR3 reads CASSTGPNLSNEQFF. The CDR3 nucleotides are TGCGCCAGCAGCACGGGACCGAATCTGTCCAATGAGCAGTTCTTC.

The chain carries TRBV4-2 and TRBJ2-3; no reliable D call. CDR1 LGHNA and CDR2 YNFKEQ come from the germline V gene. The V end was cut by 0 bases, the J end by 14 bases, with 15 bases between. The CDR3 covers 13 residues. The CDR3 bases are TGTGCCAGCAGCCAAGAACCGATCTCCCCCGCGTATTTT. Its translation is CASSQEPISPAYF.

This clonotype was seen repeatedly, ten times or more. This rearrangement joins TRBV20-1 to TRBJ2-5; a possible D gene is TRBD1 (6 bases). This CDR3 comprises 12 residues. The V and J ends lost 5 bases and 4 bases respectively, with 11 bases between them. In germline, CDR1 is DFQATT, CDR2 SNEGSKA (reference sequence). DNA for the CDR3: TGCAGTGCTGTGGGCAGGGGAGAGACCCAGTACTTC. Translation gives CSAVGRGETQYF.

The sample holds many counts of this clonotype. This chain's CDR3 is CASSPKWTETYEQYF. The CDR3 DNA follows: TGCGCCAGCAGTCCAAAGTGGACGGAAACCTACGAGCAGTACTTC. V gene TRBV4-1 combines with J gene TRBJ2-7, with D uncertain. V gave up 6 bases and J gave up 2 bases, with 17 bases separating them. Germline V lookup: CDR1 MGHRA, CDR2 YSYEKL. This CDR3 region has 15 residues.

This clonotype was found many times. V gene TRBV5-1 combines with J gene TRBJ2-1, with TRBD1 matching over 10 bases. Trimming cost V 2 bases and J 8 bases; bases outside gene matches: 1. Germline assignment: CDR1 SGHRS and CDR2 YFSETQ. There are 13 residues in the CDR3. The CDR3 DNA follows: TGCGCCAGCAGCTTAGGACAGGGGGATGAGCAGTTCTTC. Translating gives CASSLGQGDEQFF.

This clonotype was counted many times. In nucleotides, the CDR3 is TGTGCCAGCAGTGAAGCAGGCTCCACCCTGTTTTTT. The encoded protein is CASSEAGSTLFF. This rearrangement joins TRBV2 to TRBJ1-4; no definite D call. CDR1 and CDR2 from the germline V gene are SNHLY and FYNNEI. The CDR3 loop spans 12 amino acids. The ends were cut back, 0 bases at V and 14 bases at J, with 10 bases in the middle.

This clonotype appeared a few times. The CDR3 here is CASSEGQEYNEQFF. Written as DNA, the CDR3 is TGTGCCAGCAGTGAAGGCCAGGAATACAATGAGCAGTTCTTC. The gene calls are TRBV6-1 and TRBJ2-1; D remains ambiguous. From germline, CDR1 is MNHNS and CDR2 SASEGT. The V end was cut by 1 base, the J end by 4 bases, with 8 bases between. CDR3 size: 14 residues.

This clonotype has more than one count but fewer than ten. CDR3 protein: CASRETLSGGAFF. The CDR3 DNA reads as TGCGCCAGCCGCGAGACCCTCTCGGGGGGAGCTTTCTTT. The chain employs TRBV10-1 and TRBJ1-1; weak D call: TRBD1 (5 bases). This CDR3 spans 13 amino acids. The V end was cut by 8 bases, the J end by 10 bases, with 20 bases between. Germline CDR1 reads WNHNN; CDR2 reads SYGVQD (reference sequence).

This clonotype was found many times. CDR3 in amino acids: CASSWDRGHEQYF. In DNA form, the CDR3 reads TGTGCCAGCAGCTGGGACAGGGGTCACGAGCAGTACTTC. This chain uses TRBV5-6 with TRBJ2-7; the match to TRBD1 covers 10 bases. CDR1 and CDR2 from the germline V gene are SGHDT and YYEEEE. There are 13 residues in the CDR3. V shed 3 bases, J shed 5 bases, and the junction held 2 bases outside the gene matches.

Many counts were recorded for this clonotype. Sequence at one end of the junction differs from germline and may be a read error. The J gene is TRBJ2-5, the V gene TRBV5-5, with 13 bases fitting TRBD2. CDR3 length: 16 residues. CDR1 and CDR2 from the germline V gene are SGHKS and YYEKEE (reference sequence). CDR3 protein: CASSVTSGGAQGTQYF. The CDR3, as DNA: TGTGCCAGCAGCGTAACTAGCGGGGGGGCCCAAGGGACCCAGTACTTC.

This clonotype turned up a few times. The V and J genes are TRBV20-1 and TRBJ2-7; TRBD1 matches at 7 bases. Germline CDR1 is DFQATT and CDR2 is SNEGSKA (reference sequence). The CDR3 sequence is 14 residues long. V gave up 3 bases and J gave up 3 bases; unmatched junction bases: 8. This chain's CDR3 is CSASLPGGSYEQYF. DNA of the CDR3: TGCAGTGCTAGTTTGCCAGGGGGAAGCTACGAGCAGTACTTC.